These 29 T cell receptor beta chains were all obtained from the same sample, sequenced in a study of cytomegalovirus exposure and HLA in healthy donors. The PCR contained 60 Vbeta and 13 Jbeta primers. Measured with immunoSEQ multiplex PCR; TCRdb has only the in-frame clones, and not every one. There are around 120,000 clones in the sample; approximately 80% occur only once, and 2.7% lies in the top ten. What was sequenced was PBMCs. These receptors originate from a woman between 40 and 55 years old in good health and CMV-seropositive.

This clone was seen a handful of times. This sequence joins TRBV13 and TRBJ2-1, with D possibly being TRBD1 (6 bases). The CDR3 sequence is 13 residues long. In germline, CDR1 is PRHDT, CDR2 FYEKMQ (reference sequence). Trimming took off 5 bases at V and 10 bases at J, with 15 bases between the two ends. The CDR3 DNA reads TGTGCCAGCAGCGGAAACAGGGCCCAGGAGCAGTTCTTC. Translating gives CASSGNRAQEQFF.

The chain uses TRBV25-1 and TRBJ2-7; TRBD2 might be the D (5 bases). Per germline, CDR1 MGHDK and CDR2 SYGVNS. The V end lost 4 bases, the J end lost 5 bases, and 15 bases lay between the germline ends. The CDR3 totals 14 residues. The CDR3 DNA follows: TGTGCCAGCAGTGCCCGGAGCGGTAGAGACGAGCAGTACTTC. Translation gives CASSARSGRDEQYF.

This chain uses TRBV6-1 with TRBJ2-3; 10 positions match TRBD2. In germline, CDR1 is MNHNS, CDR2 SASEGT. This CDR3 contains 23 residues. Losses at the gene ends were 2 bases for V and 0 bases for J; bases not matched to a gene: 23. CDR3 loop: CASSESGWRSGREIRKSTDTQYF. As DNA, the CDR3 is TGTGCCAGCAGTGAAAGTGGGTGGAGGAGCGGGAGGGAGATTCGTAAAAGCACAGATACGCAGTATTTT.

The rearrangement uses TRBV6-6 and TRBJ2-1; 7 bases are shared with TRBD2. The V segment lost 8 bases and the J segment 2 bases; nucleotides outside the gene matches: 6. The CDR3 length is 14 residues. Germline assignment: CDR1 MNHNY and CDR2 SVGAGI (reference sequence). CDR3 coding DNA: TGTGCCAGCGAGCTAGCGGACCCCTACAATGAGCAGTTCTTC. This translates into CASELADPYNEQFF.

The chain employs TRBV29-1 and TRBJ1-2, with D perhaps matching TRBD1 (5 bases). Trimming cost V 0 bases and J 3 bases, with 14 bases left between them. Germline CDR1 is SQVTM and CDR2 is ANQGSEA. The CDR3 totals 15 residues. As DNA, the CDR3 is TGCAGCGTTGAAGATCAGGAGGGGTTGGACTATGGCTACACCTTC. Translation: CSVEDQEGLDYGYTF.

The chain joins TRBV11-2 to TRBJ1-1; TRBD1 matches 8 bases. The V segment lost 9 bases and the J segment 0 bases; nucleotides outside the gene matches: 3. Germline V gives CDR1 SGHAT, CDR2 FQNNGV. The CDR3 is 13 residues long. The CDR3 bases are TGTGCCAGTCGACAGGGGATGAACACTGAAGCTTTCTTT. As protein: CASRQGMNTEAFF.

This sequence joins TRBV18 and TRBJ1-6; D gene ambiguous. The V gene lost 3 bases and the J gene lost 7 bases, with 19 bases spanning the gap. CDR3 size: 17 residues. The germline V gene encodes CDR1 KGHSH and CDR2 LQKENI. The chain's CDR3 is CASSPSGGAVSNSPLHF. CDR3 DNA: TGTGCCAGCTCACCGAGTGGAGGAGCCGTAAGCAATTCACCCCTCCACTTT.

V usage is TRBV30 and J usage is TRBJ1-1, with TRBD1 matching 9 bases. Germline trimming cut 4 bases from V and 1 base from J; bases unmatched to any gene: 7. This CDR3 is built from 15 residues. Per the germline V gene, CDR1 is GTSNPN and CDR2 is SVGIG (reference sequence). CDR3 protein: CAWIGYRGPNTEAFF. The CDR3 DNA reads TGTGCCTGGATTGGCTACAGGGGGCCGAACACTGAAGCTTTCTTT.

The chain links TRBV5-1 to TRBJ2-7, with TRBD1 as a possible D gene (6 bases). The V and J ends lost 4 bases and 6 bases respectively, with 17 bases between them. Germline CDR1 SGHRS, CDR2 YFSETQ. The CDR3 spans 14 residues. CDR3 nucleotides: TGCGCCAGCAGCGTGGGTGGGGGCCGCGGCGAGCAGTACTTC. It is translated as CASSVGGGRGEQYF. The whole variable domain, filled in from reference TRBV5-1 and TRBJ2-7, reads KAGVTQTPRYLIKTRGQQVTLSCSPISGHRSVSWYQQTPGQGLQFLFEYFSETQRNKGNFPGRFSGRQFSNSRSEMNVSTLELGDSALYLCASSVGGGRGEQYFGPGTRLTVT.

The rearrangement joins TRBV10-3 to TRBJ1-2; 7 nucleotides align to TRBD1. V lost 0 bases and J lost 4; bases outside the gene matches: 5. Per the germline V gene, CDR1 is ENHRY and CDR2 is SYGVKD. The CDR3 loop spans 15 amino acids. The chain's CDR3 is CAISESAGGLYGYTF. CDR3 bases: TGTGCCATCAGTGAGTCGGCAGGGGGTCTCTATGGCTACACCTTC.

The V call is TRBV18, the J call TRBJ1-1; D is undetermined. The CDR3 spans 14 residues. The V and J ends lost 2 bases and 1 base respectively, with 8 bases between them. Germline lookup yields CDR1 KGHSH and CDR2 LQKENI. The CDR3 sequence: CASSPEGGNTEAFF. DNA for the CDR3: TGTGCCAGCTCACCAGAGGGCGGGAACACTGAAGCTTTCTTT.

This clone occurred once. V is TRBV15 and J is TRBJ2-7; D remains unclear. This CDR3 has 13 residues. The ends were cut back, 0 bases at V and 3 bases at J, with 6 bases in the middle. Per the germline V gene, CDR1 is LNHNV and CDR2 is YYDKDF (reference sequence). In DNA form, the CDR3 reads TGTGCCACCAGCAGAGATTCAGACTACGAGCAGTACTTC. It encodes CATSRDSDYEQYF. Full variable domain (rest looked up from reference TRBV15 and TRBJ2-7): DAMVIQNPRYQVTQFGKPVTLSCSQTLNHNVMYWYQQKSSQAPKLLFHYYDKDFNNEADTPDNFQSRRPNTSFCFLDIRSPGLGDTAMYLCATSRDSDYEQYFGPGTRLTVT.

The chain employs TRBV6-1 and TRBJ1-1; 12 bases agree with TRBD1. J lost 11 bases, V lost 6 bases, and 10 bases had no gene match. Germline V gives CDR1 MNHNS, CDR2 SASEGT. This CDR3 contains 14 residues. The CDR3 loop is CASSLGTGGAEAFF. Here the CDR3 DNA reads TGTGCCAGCAGCCTGGGGACAGGGGGCGCAGAGGCTTTCTTT.

DNA for the CDR3: TGTGCCAGCAGCTTGGGGGGCGGCAGATCCTCAAGGGGTGAAAAACTGTTTTTT. This translates into CASSLGGGRSSRGEKLFF. The chain is built from TRBV5-4 and TRBJ1-4; a possible D gene is TRBD1 (5 bases). The CDR3 runs to 18 residues. Trimming left V 0 bases short and J 7 bases short, with 22 bases between. Germline CDR1 SGHNT, CDR2 YYREEE (reference sequence).

Only one count was recorded for this clone. V gene TRBV30 combines with J gene TRBJ1-1, with a possible D match to TRBD1 (6 bases). This CDR3 has 11 amino acids. CDR1 is GTSNPN, CDR2 SVGIG, per germline (reference sequence). Trimming shortened V by 0 bases and J by 12 bases, and 11 bases separated the two germline ends. CDR3 protein: CAWSVRGGTFF. The CDR3 coding sequence is TGTGCCTGGAGTGTCAGGGGTGGGACTTTCTTT.

The chain uses TRBV2 and TRBJ2-2, with a tentative D call TRBD2 (6 bases). The CDR3 length is 13 residues. The germline CDR1 and CDR2 sequences are SNHLY and FYNNEI. Trimming cost V 9 bases and J 2 bases, with 10 bases left between them. The CDR3 loop reads CAREGSNTGELFF. CDR3 sequence (DNA): TGTGCCAGGGAGGGGTCAAACACCGGGGAGCTGTTTTTT.

The chain combines TRBV10-3 with TRBJ2-5; 9 bases match TRBD2. Germline trimming cut 6 bases from V and 5 bases from J; bases unmatched to any gene: 16. Per the germline V gene, CDR1 is ENHRY and CDR2 is SYGVKD. This CDR3 region has 17 residues. The CDR3 region is CAIRAGVGAGGGETQYF. DNA for the CDR3: TGTGCCATCAGAGCCGGGGTGGGAGCGGGGGGCGGTGAGACCCAGTACTTC.

The chain's CDR3 is CAWSVQGLAGVEQYF. The CDR3 DNA is TGTGCCTGGAGTGTACAAGGACTAGCGGGAGTTGAGCAGTACTTC. The chain employs TRBV30 and TRBJ2-7; the match to TRBD2 covers 13 bases. The germline V gene has CDR1 GTSNPN and CDR2 SVGIG (reference sequence). V gave up 0 bases and J gave up 7 bases; unmatched junction bases: 6. This CDR3 is built from 15 residues.

CDR3 in amino acids: CASSTRLAETQYF. Here the CDR3 DNA reads TGTGCCAGTAGTACAAGACTGGCAGAGACCCAGTACTTC. The V gene is TRBV19, the J gene TRBJ2-5; D remains ambiguous. This CDR3 is built from 13 residues. The V and J ends lost 4 bases and 4 bases respectively, with 10 bases between them. CDR1 LNHDA and CDR2 SQIVND come from the germline V gene (reference sequence).

V usage is TRBV4-1 and J usage is TRBJ2-3; 9 bases are a match to TRBD2. The CDR3 is 18 amino acids. CDR1 and CDR2 from the germline V gene are MGHRA and YSYEKL. V dropped 1 base and J dropped 1; count of bases not matched to a gene: 9. CDR3 in DNA: TGCGCCAGCAGCCAAGGCTCCTTTCCTAGCGGGGGCACAGATACGCAGTATTTT. Its translation: CASSQGSFPSGGTDTQYF.

This chain uses TRBV11-2 with TRBJ2-5; D remains unclear. CDR3 length: 13 amino acids. Germline V gene sequence: CDR1 SGHAT, CDR2 FQNNGV. The V and J ends lost 0 bases and 5 bases respectively, with 7 bases between them. CDR3 bases: TGTGCCAGCAGCTTAGATACTTTTGAGACCCAGTACTTC. Protein: CASSLDTFETQYF.

In its sample, this clone was seen once. The chain links TRBV15 to TRBJ2-5, with a tentative D call TRBD2 (6 bases). Trimming removed 1 base from V and 4 bases from J, with 13 bases in between. In germline, CDR1 is LNHNV, CDR2 YYDKDF (reference sequence). The CDR3 consists of 15 residues. The DNA for the CDR3 is TGTGCCACCAGCAGAGGTCTAGCGAGGGGAGAGACCCAGTACTTC. Translating gives CATSRGLARGETQYF.

The chain is built from TRBV6-5 and TRBJ2-2, with a possible D match to TRBD2 (6 bases). Trimming pared 0 bases from V and 5 bases from J, leaving 13 bases between. This CDR3 spans 16 amino acids. Germline CDR1 MNHEY, CDR2 SVGAGI. The CDR3 here is CASSYSMGGYTGELFF. In DNA form, the CDR3 reads TGTGCCAGCAGTTACTCGATGGGGGGTTATACCGGGGAGCTGTTTTTT.

The J gene is TRBJ2-5, the V gene TRBV23-1; 10 nucleotides agree with TRBD1. TRBV23-1 belongs to the ORF category, with a function that is uncertain. Trimming cost V 1 base and J 1 base; bases outside gene matches: 9. The CDR3 totals 18 residues. CDR3 DNA sequence: TGCGCCAGCAGTCAATGGGAACCGGGACAGGGGCGCCAAGAGACCCAGTACTTC. Amino acids: CASSQWEPGQGRQETQYF.

The chain employs TRBV7-9 and TRBJ2-5; D uncertain. CDR3 length: 12 residues. Germline CDR1 SEHNR, CDR2 FQNEAQ (reference sequence). V was trimmed by 4 bases and J by 11 bases, leaving 14 bases between them. The CDR3 is CASSSTRGEQYF. Here the CDR3 DNA reads TGTGCCAGCAGCTCCACACGCGGAGAGCAGTACTTC.

The chain is built from TRBV7-2 and TRBJ2-5, with D possibly TRBD2 on 5 matching bases. Germline V gene lookup returns CDR1 SGHTA and CDR2 FQGNSA. This CDR3 spans 16 amino acids. Trimming took off 3 bases at V and 5 bases at J, with 19 bases between the two ends. CDR3 coding DNA: TGTGCCAGCAGCTTTCATTTAGCGATAGAAGCGGAGACCCAGTACTTC. Translated, it gives CASSFHLAIEAETQYF.

A remark on this clone: This sample also contains other DNA sequences that code for the same CDR3. The CDR3 is CASSVGGNYGYTF. CDR3 DNA sequence: TGTGCCAGCAGCGTCGGGGGTAACTATGGCTACACCTTC. The rearrangement joins TRBV9 to TRBJ1-2; possibly TRBD1 for D (5 bases). This CDR3 has 13 residues. V lost 2 bases and J 1 base, leaving 6 bases between the germline ends. The germline CDR1 and CDR2 sequences are SGDLS and YYNGEE.

This chain connects TRBV4-3 to TRBJ2-7, with 9 bases aligning to TRBD1. The CDR3 runs to 16 residues. J was trimmed by 4 bases and V by 3 bases; bases with no gene match: 10. Germline lookup yields CDR1 LGHNA and CDR2 YSLEER. CDR3 in DNA: TGCGCCAGCAGCCAGCTGCCGGGACAGGGATTATACGAGCAGTACTTC. Residues: CASSQLPGQGLYEQYF.

This chain uses TRBV4-2 with TRBJ2-7, with 10 bases lining up with TRBD1. V lost 3 bases, J lost 2 bases, and 4 bases stayed unmatched. CDR1 is LGHNA, CDR2 YNFKEQ, per germline. The CDR3 length is 15 residues. CDR3 bases: TGTGCCAGCAGCCAGGGACAGGGGCAAGCCTACGAGCAGTACTTC. It encodes CASSQGQGQAYEQYF.